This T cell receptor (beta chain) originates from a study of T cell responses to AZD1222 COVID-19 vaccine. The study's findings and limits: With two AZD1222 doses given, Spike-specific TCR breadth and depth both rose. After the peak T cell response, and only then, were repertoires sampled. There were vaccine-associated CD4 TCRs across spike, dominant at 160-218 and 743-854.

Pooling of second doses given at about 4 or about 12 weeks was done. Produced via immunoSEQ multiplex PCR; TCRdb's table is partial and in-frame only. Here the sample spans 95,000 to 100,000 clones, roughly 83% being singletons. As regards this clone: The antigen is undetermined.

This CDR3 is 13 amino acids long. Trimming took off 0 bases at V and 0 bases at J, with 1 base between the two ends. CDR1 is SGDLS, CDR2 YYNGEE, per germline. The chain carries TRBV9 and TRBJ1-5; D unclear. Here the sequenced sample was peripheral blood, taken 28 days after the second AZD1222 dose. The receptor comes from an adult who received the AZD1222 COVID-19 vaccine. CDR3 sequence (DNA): TGTGCCAGCAGCGTAGCTAGCAATCAGCCCCAGCATTTT. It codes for CASSVASNQPQHF.